A single sample gave rise to the 21 T cell receptor beta chains below, sequenced in a study of blood T cell repertoires in COVID-19 (dated by TCRdb to 2020 to 2021). To prepare the library, the immunoSEQ multiplex PCR assay was applied. What TCRdb holds here is the immuneACCESS table cut down to in-frame rearrangements. Part of the clones is not present; checked against another copy, under half of the missing clones reflect an unresolved V gene, and the others are unexplained. Here the sample has tens of thousands of clones; about 80% occur a single time. Of the sample, approximately 8.9% is held by the ten largest clones. Sequenced: peripheral blood. These receptors were taken from an elderly man with COVID-19, enrolled during active disease.

J is TRBJ2-1 and V is TRBV7-2; D remains ambiguous. Trimming took 5 bases from V and 4 from J, leaving 3 bases between them. This CDR3 has 11 residues. The germline gives CDR1 SGHTA, CDR2 FQGNSA. DNA of the CDR3: TGTGCCAGCAGCCCGTACAATGAGCAGTTCTTC. It translates to CASSPYNEQFF.

V gene TRBV7-3 combines with J gene TRBJ2-1, with D maybe TRBD2 (7 bases). CDR3 length equals 16 residues. CDR1 and CDR2 (germline): SGHTA, FQGTGA. V shed 5 bases and J shed 1 base, with 15 bases lying between them. CDR3 sequence reads: CASSPLGGASYNEQFF. The CDR3 DNA sequence: TGTGCCAGCAGCCCCCTAGGGGGGGCGTCCTACAATGAGCAGTTCTTC.

The chain uses TRBV5-1 and TRBJ2-2; 8 bases are shared with TRBD2. Germline values: CDR1 SGHRS, CDR2 YFSETQ. Unmatched junction bases numbered 13, after V lost 3 bases and J lost 6 bases. The CDR3 is 17 residues long. In DNA form, the CDR3 reads TGCGCCAGCAGCTCCAACCCAGCGGGGGCACGAGCCGGGGAGCTGTTTTTT. Translation gives CASSSNPAGARAGELFF.

The chain joins TRBV7-9 to TRBJ1-6, with 9 nucleotides matching TRBD1. V dropped 4 bases and J dropped 7; count of bases not matched to a gene: 2. In germline, CDR1 is SEHNR, CDR2 FQNEAQ (reference sequence). There are 14 residues in the CDR3. The CDR3 spells CASSWDRDNSPLHF. CDR3 coding DNA: TGTGCCAGCAGCTGGGACAGGGACAATTCACCCCTCCACTTT.

This chain connects TRBV30 to TRBJ1-5, with D possibly TRBD1 on 6 matching bases. Germline assignment: CDR1 GTSNPN and CDR2 SVGIG (reference sequence). CDR3 length: 13 residues. The V and J ends lost 4 bases and 4 bases respectively, with 11 bases between them. The CDR3 DNA follows: TGTGCCTGGAATGACAGGAAGAATCAGCCCCAGCATTTT. This translates into CAWNDRKNQPQHF. The complete variable domain, with remaining parts taken from reference TRBV30 and TRBJ1-5, reads SQTIHQWPATLVQPVGSPLSLECTVEGTSNPNLYWYRQAAGRGLQLLFYSVGIGQISSEVPQNLSASRPQDRQFILSSKKLLLSDSGFYLCAWNDRKNQPQHFGDGTRLSIL.

The chain couples TRBV7-2 to TRBJ2-3; 8 bases align to TRBD1. This CDR3 has 15 residues. V shed 4 bases and J 2 bases; nucleotides not matched to a gene: 5. Germline V gene lookup returns CDR1 SGHTA and CDR2 FQGNSA. The CDR3 sequence: CASSSDRGSTDTQYF. For the CDR3, the DNA is TGTGCCAGCAGCTCAGACAGGGGTTCCACAGATACGCAGTATTTT.

This rearrangement joins TRBV10-3 to TRBJ2-7; 7 nucleotides align to TRBD2. The J segment lost 2 bases and the V segment lost 10 bases, leaving 5 bases of the junction unmatched. Germline V CDR1 and CDR2: ENHRY, SYGVKD. The CDR3 runs 12 residues. The CDR3 nucleotides are TGTGCCACCACTAGCGCAGCCTACGAGCAGTACTTC. It codes for CATTSAAYEQYF.

The J gene is TRBJ2-2, the V gene TRBV6-6; D is possibly TRBD2 (6 bases). Germline V gene sequence: CDR1 MNHNY, CDR2 SVGAGI (reference sequence). V lost 5 bases to trimming and J lost 4 bases, with 11 bases between them. This CDR3 has 14 residues. The CDR3 sequence: CASSPAGFTGELFF. The CDR3 DNA follows: TGTGCCAGCAGTCCGGCGGGGTTCACCGGGGAGCTGTTTTTT.

The gene calls are TRBV19 and TRBJ1-2; perhaps TRBD1 as D (6 bases). This CDR3 spans 16 amino acids. Germline loops: CDR1 LNHDA, CDR2 SQIVND (reference sequence). The V and J ends lost 4 bases and 4 bases respectively, with 19 bases between them. For the CDR3, the DNA is TGTGCCAGTAGTAACCGGGACATTAGGATACCCTATGGCTACACCTTC. It translates to CASSNRDIRIPYGYTF.

The rearrangement links TRBV4-3 to TRBJ1-1; 7 bases agree with TRBD1. The length of the CDR3 is 16 residues. V was pared by 0 bases and J by 4 bases, with 8 bases of the junction left unmatched. Germline CDR1 LGHNA, CDR2 YSLEER. CDR3 sequence: CASSQEPHDRVTEAFF. The CDR3 DNA sequence: TGCGCCAGCAGCCAAGAGCCCCACGACAGGGTCACTGAAGCTTTCTTT.

The CDR3 loop is CASSQDGLGGGTEAFF. CDR3 DNA sequence: TGCGCCAGCAGCCAAGATGGTCTCGGGGGGGGCACTGAAGCTTTCTTT. V and J are TRBV4-3 and TRBJ1-1; TRBD1 might be the D (5 bases). The V end was cut by 0 bases, the J end by 4 bases, with 15 bases between. Germline loops: CDR1 LGHNA, CDR2 YSLEER. The length of the CDR3 is 16 residues.

This chain links TRBV10-1 with TRBJ2-3; maybe TRBD2 (6 bases). The germline V and J ends were trimmed by 5 bases and 5 bases, with 29 bases remaining between them. CDR1 WNHNN and CDR2 SYGVQD come from the germline V gene (reference sequence). The CDR3 totals 19 residues. CDR3 in DNA: TGCGCCAGCAGTTCCCCCTGGGGGGACTCTCTACGGCGGGTAGATACGCAGTATTTT. Its translation: CASSSPWGDSLRRVDTQYF.

The CDR3, as DNA: TGTGCCAGCAGTTTATTTGGGACAGGGGACACTGAAGCTTTCTTT. It specifies CASSLFGTGDTEAFF. V and J are TRBV27 and TRBJ1-1; 10 nucleotides match TRBD1. Germline CDR1 and CDR2: MNHEY and SMNVEV (reference sequence). The trim removed 1 base at V and 3 bases at J, leaving 2 bases unmatched. The length of the CDR3 is 15 residues.

In this sample, this clone turned up a few times. The V call is TRBV24-1, the J call TRBJ1-5; perhaps TRBD1 as D (6 bases). This CDR3 region has 14 residues. V was trimmed by 5 bases and J by 4 bases, leaving 11 bases between them. Per germline, CDR1 KGHDR and CDR2 SFDVKD. DNA for the CDR3: TGTGCCACCAGTGCGGCAGGGGCAAATCAGCCCCAGCATTTT. Translated, it gives CATSAAGANQPQHF.

This sequence joins TRBV6-5 and TRBJ2-2; maybe TRBD1 (6 bases). Per germline, CDR1 MNHEY and CDR2 SVGAGI. The CDR3 consists of 16 residues. Trimming pared 3 bases from V and 0 bases from J, leaving 11 bases between. CDR3 loop: CASSYGTPANTGELFF. The CDR3 region has the DNA TGTGCCAGCAGTTATGGGACACCCGCGAACACCGGGGAGCTGTTTTTT.

This clone appeared once. The chain couples TRBV6-1 to TRBJ2-7; TRBD2 matches 13 bases. The CDR3 length is 16 residues. Germline values: CDR1 MNHNS, CDR2 SASEGT. CDR3 sequence: CASSATSGRASHEQYV. CDR3 nucleotides: TGTGCCAGCAGTGCCACTAGCGGGAGGGCCTCCCACGAGCAGTACGTC.

This chain uses TRBV19 with TRBJ1-2; no clear D. The CDR3 covers 12 residues. From germline, CDR1 is LNHDA and CDR2 SQIVND (reference sequence). V dropped 7 bases and J dropped 6 bases, with 12 bases sitting between them. Written as DNA, the CDR3 is TGTGCCAGTATCGACTTTTCGCATGGCTACACCTTC. This sequence encodes CASIDFSHGYTF.

The chain is built from TRBV13 and TRBJ2-5; unclear D gene. Germline CDR1 is PRHDT and CDR2 is FYEKMQ (reference sequence). CDR3 length equals 15 residues. The V gene lost 5 bases and the J gene lost 4 bases, with 17 bases spanning the gap. The CDR3 DNA sequence: TGTGCCAGCAGCGCCCGGTCCGGCGGTGGAGAGACCCAGTACTTC. As protein: CASSARSGGGETQYF.

This clone is a singleton in its sample. The rearrangement joins TRBV18 to TRBJ2-3; no definite D call. Germline CDR1 is KGHSH and CDR2 is LQKENI. The CDR3 spans 12 residues. The V gene lost 6 bases and the J gene lost 2 bases, with 6 bases spanning the gap. The CDR3 nucleotides read TGTGCCAGCTCCGCCTACACAGATACGCAGTATTTT. Translated: CASSAYTDTQYF.

V gene TRBV30 combines with J gene TRBJ2-2; a weak D match, TRBD1 (5 bases). The CDR3 has 14 residues. CDR1 and CDR2 from the germline V gene are GTSNPN and SVGIG (reference sequence). Trimming removed 4 bases at V and 7 bases at J, with 16 bases between. The CDR3 protein is CAWTAGKTNGELFF. CDR3 in DNA: TGTGCCTGGACGGCAGGGAAGACCAACGGGGAGCTGTTTTTT.

J is TRBJ2-1 and V is TRBV15, with D possibly matching TRBD1 (6 bases). V was clipped by 1 base and J by 6 bases, with 22 bases between them. The V gene's germline CDR1 is LNHNV and CDR2 YYDKDF (reference sequence). The CDR3 extends over 18 amino acids. CDR3 nucleotide sequence: TGTGCCACCAGCAGAGGGGGGAGCCAGGGGTTCTTAGTCAATGAGCAGTTCTTC. Protein product: CATSRGGSQGFLVNEQFF.